This T cell receptor (beta chain) emerged from a study of T-cell reconstitution after alpha-beta-depleted transplantation in children. It was with unique molecular identifiers that the TCRbeta library was prepared. TCRdb processed the PCR reads anew with MiXCR; each CDR3 protein has one entry. The profile shows roughly 220,000 distinct CDR3 sequences, 9.7% of them singletons. V gave up 3 bases and J gave up 0 bases, with 5 bases separating them. Per germline, CDR1 DFQATT and CDR2 SNEGSKA (reference sequence). This CDR3 is built from 13 residues. This clonotype was seen ten or more times. This chain joins TRBV20-1 and TRBJ2-2; no reliable D call. The specimen was PBMCs from the stem cell graft donor, collected from the stem cell graft. This clonotype originated in a human donor who donated a stem cell graft to a child with SCID. The CDR3 spells CSASPTNTGELFF. The CDR3 DNA sequence: TGCAGTGCTAGCCCCACGAACACCGGGGAGCTGTTTTTT.